These 32 T cell receptor beta chains came from one sample sequenced in a study of T cell changes during pregnancy in multiple sclerosis. Data came from immunoSEQ multiplex PCR; TCRdb stores just in-frame clones and leaves some out. The table includes tens of thousands of clones, around 90% detected once. The sample was CD4+ T cells from peripheral blood mononuclear cells, taken in the second trimester of pregnancy. Every receptor here comes from a female donor in good health, enrolled as a control in a pregnancy study.

This chain connects TRBV7-9 to TRBJ2-2; D perhaps matches TRBD1 (5 bases). Trimming took off 1 base at V and 1 base at J, with 7 bases between the two ends. Germline V gives CDR1 SEHNR, CDR2 FQNEAQ (reference sequence). There are 15 residues in the CDR3. The CDR3 bases are TGTGCCAGCAGCTTAGTAGGGGAGAACACCGGGGAGCTGTTTTTT. Encoded protein: CASSLVGENTGELFF.

The rearrangement links TRBV7-2 to TRBJ2-7; TRBD1 matches 10 bases. Losses at the gene ends were 5 bases for V and 5 bases for J; bases not matched to a gene: 6. Per the germline V gene, CDR1 is SGHTA and CDR2 is FQGNSA. This CDR3 has 14 amino acids. Written as DNA, the CDR3 is TGTGCCAGCAGCAACCGGGACAGGGGCCACGAGCAGTACTTC. Translated, it gives CASSNRDRGHEQYF.

The chain recombines TRBV4-3 with TRBJ1-1, with D unclear. With 0 bases removed from V and 4 bases from J, the gap between germline ends came to 12 bases. The CDR3 spans 15 residues. Germline loops: CDR1 LGHNA, CDR2 YSLEER. CDR3 region: CASSQDLWSITEAFF. Written as DNA, the CDR3 is TGCGCCAGCAGCCAAGATCTGTGGAGCATCACTGAAGCTTTCTTT.

The chain combines TRBV7-2 with TRBJ2-1, with 9 bases identical to TRBD1. Germline V gene lookup returns CDR1 SGHTA and CDR2 FQGNSA. The CDR3 is made up of 14 amino acids. The trim removed 6 bases at V and 4 bases at J, leaving 4 bases unmatched. The CDR3 protein is CASRHGQGYNEQFF. DNA of the CDR3: TGTGCCAGCAGACATGGACAGGGGTACAATGAGCAGTTCTTC. Supplemented by reference TRBV7-2 and TRBJ2-1, the full variable domain reads GAGVSQSPSNKVTEKGKDVELRCDPISGHTALYWYRQSLGQGLEFLIYFQGNSAPDKSGLPSDRFSAERTGGSVSTLTIQRTQQEDSAVYLCASRHGQGYNEQFFGPGTRLTVL.

The V gene is TRBV9, the J gene TRBJ2-7; tentatively, D is TRBD2 (5 bases). The CDR3 length is 14 residues. V shed 7 bases and J shed 4 bases, with 18 bases lying between them. The germline V gene has CDR1 SGDLS and CDR2 YYNGEE. The DNA for the CDR3 is TGTGCCAGCTCGACGGGGAAAGGCCTTTACGAGCAGTACTTC. Translation: CASSTGKGLYEQYF.

The chain uses TRBV28 and TRBJ2-3, with D tentatively TRBD2 (6 bases). CDR1 is MDHEN and CDR2 is SYDVKM in the germline V gene. Deletions cut 7 bases from V and 1 base from J, with 12 bases between. The CDR3 totals 14 residues. The DNA for the CDR3 is TGTGCCAGCATGGCGGGGATCGGCACAGATACGCAGTATTTT. Protein sequence: CASMAGIGTDTQYF.

The rearrangement uses TRBV27 and TRBJ2-7; 8 positions agree with TRBD1. V was clipped by 7 bases and J by 4 bases; unmatched bases: 9. CDR1 MNHEY and CDR2 SMNVEV come from the germline V gene (reference sequence). This CDR3 is 14 amino acids long. The CDR3 nucleotides read TGTGCCAGCAATAAACAGGGGGATACTTACGAGCAGTACTTC. It codes for CASNKQGDTYEQYF.

This clone turned up a few times. The gene calls are TRBV5-8 and TRBJ2-3; the match to TRBD2 covers 9 bases. Germline values: CDR1 SGHTS, CDR2 YDEGEE. The V segment lost 0 bases and the J segment 0 bases; nucleotides outside the gene matches: 5. The CDR3 covers 17 residues. CDR3 protein: CASSLGSGGSSTDTQYF. CDR3 nucleotides: TGTGCCAGCAGCTTGGGTAGCGGGGGCTCTAGCACAGATACGCAGTATTTT.

This chain uses TRBV28 with TRBJ2-5; 7 nucleotides align to TRBD2. CDR3 length: 14 amino acids. Trimming took 6 bases from V and 7 from J; bases not matched to a gene: 11. CDR1 is MDHEN, CDR2 SYDVKM, per germline. CDR3 coding DNA: TGTGCCAGCAGCTCGGGAGGCTCCGTGGGGACCCAGTACTTC. This encodes CASSSGGSVGTQYF.

The V and J genes are TRBV7-9 and TRBJ1-2, with 9 nucleotides matching TRBD1. Trimming took 5 bases from V and 2 from J; bases not matched to a gene: 6. The CDR3 length is 15 residues. Germline values: CDR1 SEHNR, CDR2 FQNEAQ (reference sequence). As DNA, the CDR3 is TGTGCCAGCAGCGTGGGACAGGGCCCCAACTATGGCTACACCTTC. It is translated as CASSVGQGPNYGYTF.

CDR3: CASSLEGQGYYEQYF. The CDR3 coding sequence is TGTGCCAGCAGCTTAGAGGGACAGGGCTACTACGAGCAGTACTTC. This chain connects TRBV11-2 to TRBJ2-7, with 9 bases identical to TRBD1. This CDR3 region has 15 residues. The V gene end was trimmed by 0 bases and the J gene end by 3 bases; junction bases not matched to a gene: 3. Germline V CDR1 and CDR2: SGHAT, FQNNGV.

This rearrangement joins TRBV18 to TRBJ1-5; 7 bases line up with TRBD1. Trimming removed 3 bases from V and 8 bases from J; junction bases left unmatched: 4. The CDR3 has 13 residues. The germline V gene has CDR1 KGHSH and CDR2 LQKENI. The CDR3 here is CASSPQGGEPQHF. Here the CDR3 DNA reads TGTGCCAGCTCACCCCAGGGGGGAGAGCCCCAGCATTTT.

The chain recombines TRBV28 with TRBJ2-3, with D possibly matching TRBD1 (7 bases). Germline V gene data show CDR1 as MDHEN and CDR2 as SYDVKM. Deletions cut 2 bases from V and 5 bases from J, with 14 bases between. The CDR3 consists of 15 residues. CDR3 bases: TGTGCCAGCAGTTTAGCGGGGACAGTGGGAGATACGCAGTATTTT. This translates into CASSLAGTVGDTQYF.

CDR3 nucleotides: TGTGCCAGCTATCCGGGACAGGGTAATCAGCCCCAGCATTTT. Translating it yields CASYPGQGNQPQHF. The chain is built from TRBV6-1 and TRBJ1-5; 9 bases align to TRBD1. This CDR3 region has 14 residues. Losses at the gene ends were 8 bases for V and 4 bases for J; bases not matched to a gene: 6. Germline V gene lookup returns CDR1 MNHNS and CDR2 SASEGT.

This clone was counted once. This rearrangement joins TRBV5-5 to TRBJ2-7; maybe TRBD1 (6 bases). The germline gives CDR1 SGHKS, CDR2 YYEKEE (reference sequence). Trimming pared 1 base from V and 3 bases from J, leaving 17 bases between. CDR3 length: 16 residues. CDR3 nucleotides: TGTGCCAGCAGCTTGTGGTCGGGTCAGGGGAGCTACGAGCAGTACTTC. As protein: CASSLWSGQGSYEQYF.

This chain links TRBV5-1 with TRBJ2-5, with 9 bases fitting TRBD2. Trimming removed 0 bases from V and 4 bases from J; junction bases left unmatched: 7. The germline CDR1 and CDR2 sequences are SGHRS and YFSETQ. CDR3 length: 16 amino acids. The CDR3 nucleotides are TGCGCCAGCAGCTTGGGGACTAGTAGCGGGGGAGAGACCCAGTACTTC. Its translation is CASSLGTSSGGETQYF. The variable domain in full, completed from reference TRBV5-1 and TRBJ2-5, reads KAGVTQTPRYLIKTRGQQVTLSCSPISGHRSVSWYQQTPGQGLQFLFEYFSETQRNKGNFPGRFSGRQFSNSRSEMNVSTLELGDSALYLCASSLGTSSGGETQYFGPGTRLLVL.

The chain couples TRBV11-3 to TRBJ2-1; 7 bases align to TRBD1. Germline V gene sequence: CDR1 SGHNT, CDR2 YENEEA. Trimming cost V 5 bases and J 5 bases; bases outside gene matches: 12. This CDR3 has 16 residues. The CDR3 here is CASSPPSRDRHNEQFF. The CDR3 DNA sequence: TGTGCCAGCAGCCCGCCTAGTCGGGACAGACACAATGAGCAGTTCTTC. Filled out from reference TRBV11-3 and TRBJ2-1, the complete variable domain reads EAGVVQSPRYKIIEKKQPVAFWCNPISGHNTLYWYLQNLGQGPELLIRYENEEAVDDSQLPKDRFSAERLKGVDSTLKIQPAELGDSAVYLCASSPPSRDRHNEQFFGPGTRLTVL.

This chain connects TRBV7-5 to TRBJ2-1; the DNA was not compared with TRBD2, the D call given in the table. TRBV7-5 is assigned pseudogene status. This CDR3 is 16 amino acids long. CDR3 bases: TGTGCCAGAAGCTTATTGTATACGGGGGCCTACAATGAGCAGTTCTTC. Translating it yields CARSLLYTGAYNEQFF.

V usage is TRBV6-5 and J usage is TRBJ1-6; 9 nucleotides match TRBD1. There are 14 residues in the CDR3. V lost 6 bases and J lost 9; bases outside the gene matches: 6. CDR1 is MNHEY, CDR2 SVGAGI, per germline. The CDR3 spells CASRMDRGGSPLHF. The DNA of the CDR3 is TGTGCCAGCAGAATGGACAGGGGAGGTTCACCCCTCCACTTT.

Worth noting for this clone: A junction end diverges from the germline sequence, so it may reflect a read error. CDR3 DNA: TGTGCCAGCAGATTAGGACAGGGAAGGTACAATGAGCAGCTCTTC. Amino acids: CASRLGQGRYNEQLF. The chain couples TRBV6-1 to TRBJ2-1, with 8 positions matching TRBD1. This CDR3 region has 15 residues. CDR1 is MNHNS, CDR2 SASEGT, per germline.

The chain has TRBV7-3 and TRBJ2-3, with D unresolved. CDR1 and CDR2 (germline): SGHTA, FQGTGA. This CDR3 is 15 amino acids long. V lost 5 bases and J 7 bases, leaving 19 bases between the germline ends. DNA of the CDR3: TGTGCCAGCAGCCCGCGACTCGGCTTGGAAAATACGCAGTATTTT. This sequence encodes CASSPRLGLENTQYF. The full variable domain, completed using reference TRBV7-3 and TRBJ2-3, is GAGVSQTPSNKVTEKGKYVELRCDPISGHTALYWYRQSLGQGPEFLIYFQGTGAADDSGLPNDRFFAVRPEGSVSTLKIQRTERGDSAVYLCASSPRLGLENTQYFGPGTRLTVL.

The chain is built from TRBV6-5 and TRBJ1-5; 10 nucleotides match TRBD1. V was clipped by 2 bases and J by 5 bases; unmatched bases: 6. The germline CDR1 and CDR2 sequences are MNHEY and SVGAGI. The CDR3 consists of 16 residues. The CDR3 coding sequence is TGTGCCAGCAGTTACCACAGGGACAGGGGTCATCAGCCCCAGCATTTT. Amino acid sequence: CASSYHRDRGHQPQHF.

This clone is labeled medium-sized. V and J are TRBV29-1 and TRBJ1-2; D gene unclear. In germline, CDR1 is SQVTM, CDR2 ANQGSEA. Trimming cost V 3 bases and J 4 bases, with 9 bases left between them. CDR3 length: 12 residues. CDR3 sequence reads: CSVEGVFYGYTF. The CDR3 coding sequence is TGCAGCGTTGAGGGAGTATTCTATGGCTACACCTTC.

This clone has just one count. This same CDR3 is encoded by further DNA sequences in the sample. The chain couples TRBV7-3 to TRBJ2-1, with 7 positions matching TRBD2. There are 13 residues in the CDR3. Germline V gene sequence: CDR1 SGHTA, CDR2 FQGTGA. V was pared by 5 bases and J by 8 bases, with 6 bases of the junction left unmatched. CDR3 loop: CASSLGLGDEQFF. CDR3 bases: TGTGCCAGCAGCCTCGGACTAGGCGATGAGCAGTTCTTC.

The chain carries TRBV7-9 and TRBJ2-1; 13 nucleotides agree with TRBD2. V shed 2 bases and J 9 bases; nucleotides not matched to a gene: 10. Germline-derived CDR1 and CDR2 are SEHNR and FQNEAQ (reference sequence). There are 17 residues in the CDR3. The CDR3: CASSLTSGGAVWSEQFF. Written as DNA, the CDR3 is TGTGCCAGCAGCTTAACTAGCGGGGGGGCCGTATGGAGTGAGCAGTTCTTC.

V is TRBV5-6 and J is TRBJ1-1; D may be TRBD1 (5 bases). Germline V gene data show CDR1 as SGHDT and CDR2 as YYEEEE. With 0 bases removed from V and 11 bases from J, the gap between germline ends came to 17 bases. The CDR3 spans 14 residues. Here the CDR3 reads CASSLVNSGRGAFF. As DNA, the CDR3 is TGTGCCAGCAGCTTGGTAAATTCAGGGAGGGGTGCTTTCTTT.

J is TRBJ2-1 and V is TRBV18, with 7 positions matching TRBD1. Looked up from germline, CDR1 is KGHSH and CDR2 is LQKENI. The CDR3 runs to 15 residues. V gave up 3 bases and J gave up 7 bases; unmatched junction bases: 9. The DNA of the CDR3 is TGTGCCAGCTCACCGGGACAGCCTTTTGCTAATGAGCAGTTCTTC. This translates into CASSPGQPFANEQFF.

The rearrangement links TRBV7-2 to TRBJ2-5; a weak D match, TRBD2 (7 bases). The CDR3 spans 14 residues. The V gene's germline CDR1 is SGHTA and CDR2 FQGNSA. Trimming shortened V by 1 base and J by 5 bases, and 11 bases separated the two germline ends. The CDR3, as DNA: TGTGCCAGCAGCTTAGGTGGGGGGGCCGAGACCCAGTACTTC. Translation: CASSLGGGAETQYF.

The gene calls are TRBV4-2 and TRBJ1-2; no clear D gene. This CDR3 region has 16 residues. Trimming left V 0 bases short and J 2 bases short, with 13 bases between. CDR1 is LGHNA, CDR2 YNFKEQ, per germline. The CDR3, as DNA: TGTGCCAGCAGCCAAGATCGCGGGAGAACCAACTATGGCTACACCTTC. Translation: CASSQDRGRTNYGYTF.

This chain connects TRBV19 to TRBJ1-4; no firm D call. This CDR3 spans 14 amino acids. Germline CDR1 LNHDA, CDR2 SQIVND (reference sequence). The V gene lost 7 bases and the J gene lost 0 bases, with 9 bases spanning the gap. CDR3 DNA: TGTGCCAGTACCCACGGTGCAACTAATGAAAAACTGTTTTTT. It yields the protein CASTHGATNEKLFF.

The V gene is TRBV12-5, the J gene TRBJ1-5, with 9 bases identical to TRBD1. Per the germline V gene, CDR1 is LGHNT and CDR2 is FRNRAP. The junction had 4 bases not matched to a gene; V was cut back by 1 base and J by 6 bases. CDR3 length equals 15 residues. The DNA for the CDR3 is TGTGCTAGTGGTTTGGGTACAGGGGGCGGTCAGCCCCAGCATTTT. Protein: CASGLGTGGGQPQHF.

This clone has just a few counts. The chain combines TRBV2 with TRBJ1-2; 8 nucleotides align to TRBD1. This CDR3 comprises 10 residues. V was clipped by 10 bases and J by 8 bases; unmatched bases: 3. Germline V gene data show CDR1 as SNHLY and CDR2 as FYNNEI. The CDR3 region is CAIQGEGYTF. CDR3 sequence (DNA): TGTGCCATACAGGGGGAGGGCTACACCTTC.